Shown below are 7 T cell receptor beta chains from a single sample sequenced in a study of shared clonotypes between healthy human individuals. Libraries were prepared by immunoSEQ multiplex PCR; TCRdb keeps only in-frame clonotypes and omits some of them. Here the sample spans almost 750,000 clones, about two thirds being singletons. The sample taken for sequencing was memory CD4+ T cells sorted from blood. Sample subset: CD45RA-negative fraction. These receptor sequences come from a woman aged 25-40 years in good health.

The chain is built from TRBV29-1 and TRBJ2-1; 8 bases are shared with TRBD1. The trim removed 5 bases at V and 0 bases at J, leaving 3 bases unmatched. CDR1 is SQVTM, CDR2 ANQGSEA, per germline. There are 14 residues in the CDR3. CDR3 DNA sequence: TGCAGCGTTTCAGACAGGGGCTCCTACAATGAGCAGTTCTTC. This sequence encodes CSVSDRGSYNEQFF.

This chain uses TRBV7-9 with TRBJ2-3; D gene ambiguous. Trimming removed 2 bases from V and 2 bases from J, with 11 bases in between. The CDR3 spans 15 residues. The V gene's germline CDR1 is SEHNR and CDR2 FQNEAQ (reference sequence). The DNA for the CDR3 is TGTGCCAGCAGCTTACCGGCCCAATTCACAGATACGCAGTATTTT. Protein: CASSLPAQFTDTQYF.

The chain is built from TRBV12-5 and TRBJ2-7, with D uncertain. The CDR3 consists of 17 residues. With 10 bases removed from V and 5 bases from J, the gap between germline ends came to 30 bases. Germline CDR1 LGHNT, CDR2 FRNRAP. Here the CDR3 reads CATHSRRIEDLVHEQYF. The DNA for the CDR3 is TGTGCTACTCACTCTAGGAGAATTGAGGATCTCGTCCACGAGCAGTACTTC.

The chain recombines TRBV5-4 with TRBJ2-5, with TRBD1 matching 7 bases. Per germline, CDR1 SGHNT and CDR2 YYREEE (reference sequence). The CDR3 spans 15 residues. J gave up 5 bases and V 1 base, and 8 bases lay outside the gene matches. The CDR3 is CASSLLRQGSETQYF. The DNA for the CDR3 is TGTGCCAGCAGCTTGTTGAGACAGGGAAGCGAGACCCAGTACTTC.

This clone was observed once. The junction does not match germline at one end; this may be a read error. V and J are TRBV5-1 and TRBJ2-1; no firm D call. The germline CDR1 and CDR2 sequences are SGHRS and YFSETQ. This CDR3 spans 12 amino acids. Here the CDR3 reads CSSSLDYNEQFF. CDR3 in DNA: TGCTCCAGCAGTTTGGACTACAATGAGCAGTTCTTC.

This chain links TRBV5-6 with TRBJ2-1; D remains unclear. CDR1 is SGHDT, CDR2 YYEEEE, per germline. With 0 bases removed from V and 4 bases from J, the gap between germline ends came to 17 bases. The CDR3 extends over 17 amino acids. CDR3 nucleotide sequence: TGTGCCAGCAGCTTGGATATCGAAAGGCGGAAGTACAATGAGCAGTTCTTC. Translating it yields CASSLDIERRKYNEQFF.

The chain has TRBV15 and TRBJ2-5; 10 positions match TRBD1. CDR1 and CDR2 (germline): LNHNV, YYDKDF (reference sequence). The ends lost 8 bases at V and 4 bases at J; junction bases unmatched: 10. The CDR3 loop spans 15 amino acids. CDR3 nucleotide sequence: TGTGCCACCGGGGACAGGGGAGCCTACGGAGAGACCCAGTACTTC. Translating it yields CATGDRGAYGETQYF.